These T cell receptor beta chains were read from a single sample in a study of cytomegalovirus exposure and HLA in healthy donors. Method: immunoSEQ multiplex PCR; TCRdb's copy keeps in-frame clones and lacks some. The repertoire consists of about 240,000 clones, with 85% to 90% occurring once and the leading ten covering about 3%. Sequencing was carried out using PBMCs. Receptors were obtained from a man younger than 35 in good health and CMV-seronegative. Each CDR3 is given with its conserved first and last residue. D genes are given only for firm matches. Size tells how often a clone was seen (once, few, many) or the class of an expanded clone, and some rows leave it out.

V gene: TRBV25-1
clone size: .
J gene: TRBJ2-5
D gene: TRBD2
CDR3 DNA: TGTGCCAGCAGTGAATACGTTCTAGCGGGGGGATATGAGACCCAGTACTTC
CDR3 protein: CASSEYVLAGGYETQYF

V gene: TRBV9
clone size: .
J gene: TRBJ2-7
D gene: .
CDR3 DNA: TGTGCCAGCAGCGTAGACTGGAGTCCGGACGAGCAGTACTTC
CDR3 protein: CASSVDWSPDEQYF

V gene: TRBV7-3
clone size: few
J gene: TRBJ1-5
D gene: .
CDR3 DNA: TGTGCCAGCAGCTATTTTTGGGCGAGTTATCAGCCCCAGCATTTT
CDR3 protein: CASSYFWASYQPQHF

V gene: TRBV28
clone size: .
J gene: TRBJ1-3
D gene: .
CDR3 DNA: TGTGCCAGCAGTCTCATTAGTACTAGTGGAAACACCATATATTTT
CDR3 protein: CASSLISTSGNTIYF

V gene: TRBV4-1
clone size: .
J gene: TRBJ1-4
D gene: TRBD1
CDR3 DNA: TGCGCCAGCAGCCCCGGGCCACTGGGACAGAGGGAAAAACTGTTTTTT
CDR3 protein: CASSPGPLGQREKLFF

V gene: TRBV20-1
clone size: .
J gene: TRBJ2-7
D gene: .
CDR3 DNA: TGCAGTGGTGGGGGACACTACGAGCAGTACTTC
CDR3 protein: CSGGGHYEQYF

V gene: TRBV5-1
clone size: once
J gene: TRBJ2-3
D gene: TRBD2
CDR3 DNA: TGCGCCAGCAGCTTGGCCTATGGGGGGGTTACAGATACGCAGTATTTT
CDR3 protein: CASSLAYGGVTDTQYF

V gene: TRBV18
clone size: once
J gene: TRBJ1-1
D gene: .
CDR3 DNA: TGTGCCAGCTCCCCGGGGGGGAGGGGAACGAACACTGAAGCTTTCTTT
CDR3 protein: CASSPGGRGTNTEAFF

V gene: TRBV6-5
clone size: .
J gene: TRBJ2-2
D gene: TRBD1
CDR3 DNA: TGTGCCAGCAGTTCGACAGGGACCGGGGAGCTGTTTTTT
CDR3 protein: CASSSTGTGELFF

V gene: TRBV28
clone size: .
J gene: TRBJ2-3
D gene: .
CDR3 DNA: TGTGCCAGCACTACCACAGATACGCAGTATTTT
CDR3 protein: CASTTTDTQYF

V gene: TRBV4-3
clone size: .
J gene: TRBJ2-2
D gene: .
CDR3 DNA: TGCGCCAGCAGCCAAGATTCGCAGACCGGGGAGCTGTTTTTT
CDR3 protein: CASSQDSQTGELFF

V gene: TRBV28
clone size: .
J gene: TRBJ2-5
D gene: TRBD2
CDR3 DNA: TGTGCCAGCGTACGGCTAGCGGAAGCACAAGAGACCCAGTACTTC
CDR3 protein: CASVRLAEAQETQYF

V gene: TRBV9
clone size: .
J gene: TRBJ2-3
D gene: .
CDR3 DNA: TGTGCCAGCAGCGTAGGGGAGCGGACAGATACGCAGTATTTT
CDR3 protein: CASSVGERTDTQYF

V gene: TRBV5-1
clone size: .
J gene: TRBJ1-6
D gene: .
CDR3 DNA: TGCGCCAGCAGCTTGGGTCGGTCGGGTAATTCACCCCTCCACTTT
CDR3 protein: CASSLGRSGNSPLHF

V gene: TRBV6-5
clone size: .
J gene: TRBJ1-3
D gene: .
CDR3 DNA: TGTGCCAGCACCGGGACACCCTCTGGAAACACCATATATTTT
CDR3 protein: CASTGTPSGNTIYF

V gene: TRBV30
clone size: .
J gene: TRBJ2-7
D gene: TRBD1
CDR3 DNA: TGTGCCTGGAGTGCAGGGGACAGTCACGAGCAGTACTTC
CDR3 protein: CAWSAGDSHEQYF

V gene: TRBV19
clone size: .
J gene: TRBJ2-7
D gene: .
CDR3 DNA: TGTGCCAGTAGTCCCCCCCTGGGGCTCCTACACGAGCAGTACTTC
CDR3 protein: CASSPPLGLLHEQYF

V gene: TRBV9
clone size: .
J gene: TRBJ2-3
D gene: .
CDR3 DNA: TGTGCCAGCAGCCTCCACGGAGATACGCAGTATTTT
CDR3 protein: CASSLHGDTQYF

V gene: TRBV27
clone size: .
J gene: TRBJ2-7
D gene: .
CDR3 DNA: TGTGCCAGCAGACAAAAAATCTTCCCCTACGAGCAGTACTTC
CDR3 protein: CASRQKIFPYEQYF

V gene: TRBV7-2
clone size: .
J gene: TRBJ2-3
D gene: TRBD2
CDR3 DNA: TGTGCCAGCAGCATGAGACTAGCGGCCACAGATACGCAGTATTTT
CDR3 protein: CASSMRLAATDTQYF

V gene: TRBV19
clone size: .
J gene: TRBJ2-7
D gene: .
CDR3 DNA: TGTGCCAGTGGCGCAGGGACTGACTACGAGCAGTACTTC
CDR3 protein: CASGAGTDYEQYF

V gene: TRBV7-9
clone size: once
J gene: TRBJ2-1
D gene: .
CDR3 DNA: TGTGCCAGCAGCTTAGACAGAGCCTACAATGAGCAGTTCTTC
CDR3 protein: CASSLDRAYNEQFF

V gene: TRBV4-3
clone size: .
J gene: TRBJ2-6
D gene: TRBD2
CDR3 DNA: TGCGCCAGCAGCCTAAGGACTAGCGGGGGGGCCGTGGCCAACGTCCTGACTTTC
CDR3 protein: CASSLRTSGGAVANVLTF

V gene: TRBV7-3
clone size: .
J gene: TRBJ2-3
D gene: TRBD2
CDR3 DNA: TGTGCCAGTGGTACTAGCGGGGGAACTAGCACAGATACGCAGTATTTT
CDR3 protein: CASGTSGGTSTDTQYF

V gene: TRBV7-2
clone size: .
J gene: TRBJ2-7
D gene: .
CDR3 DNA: TGTGCCAGCAGCTCTGACTTCTCCTACGAGCAGTACTTC
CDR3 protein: CASSSDFSYEQYF

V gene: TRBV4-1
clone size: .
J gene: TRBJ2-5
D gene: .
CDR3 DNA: TGCGCCAGCAGCCAGGGGGGTTCGGAGACCCAGTACTTC
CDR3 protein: CASSQGGSETQYF

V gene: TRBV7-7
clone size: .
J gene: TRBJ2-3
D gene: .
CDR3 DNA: TGTGCTAGCAGCCGGACTCACACAGATACGCAGTATTTT
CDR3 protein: CASSRTHTDTQYF

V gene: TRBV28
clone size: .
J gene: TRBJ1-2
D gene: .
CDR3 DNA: TGTGCCAGCAGTTTATTCCCAACAGGGATCGGGGGCTACACCTTC
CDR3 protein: CASSLFPTGIGGYTF